This T cell receptor beta chain emerged from a study of identical twins. TCRdb analysed the 5' RACE reads with MiXCR anew, one entry per CDR3 protein. The profile shows about 260,000 distinct CDR3 sequences, roughly 7% of them singletons. Germline V gives CDR1 SGHRS, CDR2 YFSETQ. CDR3 length equals 18 residues. The junction had 8 bases not matched to a gene; V was cut back by 4 bases and J by 0 bases. These data were likewise used in another study, on yellow fever vaccine responses in identical twins.

This sequence joins TRBV5-1 and TRBJ2-7; TRBD2 aligns across 15 bases. Material for sequencing was memory (CD45RO+) T cells sorted from blood. The receptor comes from a woman under 30 in good health. The CDR3 protein is CASSPGLAGGSFSYEQYF. The CDR3 DNA reads as TGCGCCAGCAGCCCAGGACTAGCGGGAGGGAGTTTCTCCTACGAGCAGTACTTC.